Given below is one TCR beta chain in context. Its specificity is unknown. Primers for the PCR totalled 60 Vbeta and 13 Jbeta. Only in-frame clones appear in the TCRdb table, and some are missing; sequencing was by immunoSEQ multiplex PCR. This sample has roughly 130,000 clones, with roughly 80% found just once. The CDR3 totals 15 residues. The germline V gene has CDR1 MGHDK and CDR2 SYGVNS. The junction had 9 bases not matched to a gene; V was cut back by 1 base and J by 8 bases. This record belongs to a study of cytomegalovirus exposure and HLA in healthy donors. Across the whole study: Researchers found that roughly 81% of a few hundred genotyped donors fell within the Caucasian-associated ancestry cluster.

General observations from the study: Evidence from a later analysis indicated that most CMV-associated TCR beta chains looked HLA-restricted. Some TCR beta chains (about 170 of them) were listed as cytomegalovirus-associated.

Input material: PBMCs. The sequence came from a woman between 40 and 55 years old in good health and CMV-seropositive. The V call is TRBV25-1, the J call TRBJ1-2; TRBD1 matches at 8 bases. Here the CDR3 DNA reads TGTGCCAGCAGTGAATCGGACAGGGCAACGGGGGGCTACACCTTC. Amino acids: CASSESDRATGGYTF.